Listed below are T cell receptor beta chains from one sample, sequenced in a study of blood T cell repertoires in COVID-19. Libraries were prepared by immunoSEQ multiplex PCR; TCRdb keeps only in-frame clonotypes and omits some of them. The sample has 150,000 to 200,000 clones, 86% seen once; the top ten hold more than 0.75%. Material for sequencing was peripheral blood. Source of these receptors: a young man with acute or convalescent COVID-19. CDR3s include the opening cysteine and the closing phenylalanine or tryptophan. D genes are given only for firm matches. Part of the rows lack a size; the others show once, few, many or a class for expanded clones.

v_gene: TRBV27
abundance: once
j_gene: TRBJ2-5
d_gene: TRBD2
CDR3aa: CASRSAGVQETQYF
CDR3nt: TGTGCCAGCAGGAGCGCGGGGGTGCAAGAGACCCAGTACTTC

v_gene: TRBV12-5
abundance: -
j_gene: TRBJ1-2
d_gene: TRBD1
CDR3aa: CASGLVPSGGASYGYTF
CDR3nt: TGTGCTAGTGGTTTGGTACCGTCAGGGGGCGCGAGCTATGGCTACACCTTC

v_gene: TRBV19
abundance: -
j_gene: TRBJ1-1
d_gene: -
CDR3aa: CASSDTVNTEAFF
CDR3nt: TGTGCCAGTAGTGATACAGTGAACACTGAAGCTTTCTTT

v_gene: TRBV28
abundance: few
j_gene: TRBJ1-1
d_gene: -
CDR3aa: CASSPPARGTEAFF
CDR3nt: TGTGCCAGCAGTCCCCCGGCCAGGGGAACTGAAGCTTTCTTT

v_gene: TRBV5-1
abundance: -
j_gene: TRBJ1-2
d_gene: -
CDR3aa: CASSLDRPHYGYTF
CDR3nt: TGCGCCAGCAGCTTGGACAGGCCCCACTATGGCTACACCTTC

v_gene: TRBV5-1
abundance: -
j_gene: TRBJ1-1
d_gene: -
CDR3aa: CASSYFAVSTEAFF
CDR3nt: TGCGCCAGCAGCTACTTCGCCGTTTCGACTGAAGCTTTCTTT

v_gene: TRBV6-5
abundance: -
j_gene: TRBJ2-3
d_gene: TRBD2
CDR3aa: CASRSGGGTDTQYF
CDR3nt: TGTGCCAGCAGAAGCGGGGGGGGGACAGATACGCAGTATTTT

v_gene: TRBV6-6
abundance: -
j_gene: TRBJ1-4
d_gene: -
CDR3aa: CARAMTATNEKLFF
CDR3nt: TGTGCCAGAGCCATGACAGCAACTAATGAAAAACTGTTTTTT

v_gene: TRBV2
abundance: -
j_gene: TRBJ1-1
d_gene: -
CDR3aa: CASKDPTGGAFF
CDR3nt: TGTGCCAGCAAAGACCCAACAGGCGGTGCTTTCTTT

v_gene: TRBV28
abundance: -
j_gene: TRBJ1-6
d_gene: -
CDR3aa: CASREVDSPLHF
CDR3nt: TGTGCCAGCAGGGAGGTGGATTCACCCCTCCACTTT

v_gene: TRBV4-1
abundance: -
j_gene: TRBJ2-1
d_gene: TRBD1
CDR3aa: CASSQDYRDRASYNEQFF
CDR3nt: TGCGCCAGCAGCCAAGATTACCGGGACAGGGCTTCCTACAATGAGCAGTTCTTC

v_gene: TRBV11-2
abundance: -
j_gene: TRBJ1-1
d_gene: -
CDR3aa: CASSLVGQGMNTEAFF
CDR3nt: TGTGCCAGCAGCTTAGTAGGGCAGGGGATGAACACTGAAGCTTTCTTT

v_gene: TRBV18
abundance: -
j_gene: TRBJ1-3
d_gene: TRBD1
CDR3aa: CASSSPGQGFWDSGNTIYF
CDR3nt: TGTGCCAGCTCATCACCGGGACAGGGGTTTTGGGACTCTGGAAACACCATATATTTT

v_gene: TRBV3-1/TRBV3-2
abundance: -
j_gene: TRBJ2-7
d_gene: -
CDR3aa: CASSQVERIYEQYF
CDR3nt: TGTGCCAGCAGCCAAGTCGAGCGGATATACGAGCAGTACTTC

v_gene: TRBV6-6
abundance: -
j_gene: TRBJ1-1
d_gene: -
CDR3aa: CASSYDTYTEAFF
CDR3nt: TGTGCCAGCAGTTATGACACCTACACTGAAGCTTTCTTT

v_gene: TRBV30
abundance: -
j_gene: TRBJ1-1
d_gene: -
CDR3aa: CAWSPPRRIAEAFF
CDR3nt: TGTGCCTGGAGCCCACCGAGGAGGATCGCTGAAGCTTTCTTT

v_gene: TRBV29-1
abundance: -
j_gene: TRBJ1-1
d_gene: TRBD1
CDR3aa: CSVLTGGSEAFF
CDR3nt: TGCAGCGTTTTGACAGGGGGCTCTGAAGCTTTCTTT

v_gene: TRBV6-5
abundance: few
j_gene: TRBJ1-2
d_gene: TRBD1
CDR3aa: CASETGVSNYGYTF
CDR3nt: TGTGCCTCCGAGACAGGGGTCTCTAACTATGGCTACACCTTC

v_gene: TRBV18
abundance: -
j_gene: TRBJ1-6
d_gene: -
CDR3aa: CASSHEGGSPLHF
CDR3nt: TGTGCCAGCTCACATGAAGGCGGTTCACCCCTCCACTTT

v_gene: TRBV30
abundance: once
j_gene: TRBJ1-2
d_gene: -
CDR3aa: CAWGQLNYGYTF
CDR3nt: TGTGCCTGGGGACAGCTTAACTATGGCTACACCTTC

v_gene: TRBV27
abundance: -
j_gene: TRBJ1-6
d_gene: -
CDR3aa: CASSLHYPPDLHF
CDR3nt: TGTGCCAGCAGTTTACACTACCCCCCCGACCTCCACTTT

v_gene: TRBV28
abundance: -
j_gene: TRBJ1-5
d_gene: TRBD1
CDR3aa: CASIRLTGFNQPQHF
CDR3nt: TGTGCCAGCATTCGACTGACAGGGTTCAATCAGCCCCAGCATTTT

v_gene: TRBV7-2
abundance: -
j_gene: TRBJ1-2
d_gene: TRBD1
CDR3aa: CASSRVQGGNYGYTF
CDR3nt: TGTGCCAGCAGCAGGGTCCAGGGGGGTAACTATGGCTACACCTTC

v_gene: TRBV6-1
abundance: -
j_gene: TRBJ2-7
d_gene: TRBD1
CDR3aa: CASSEDRPYEQYF
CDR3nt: TGTGCCAGCAGTGAGGACAGGCCCTACGAGCAGTACTTC

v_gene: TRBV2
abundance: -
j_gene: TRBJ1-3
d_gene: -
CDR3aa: CASSQITTGSGNTIYF
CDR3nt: TGTGCCAGCAGCCAAATCACCACTGGCTCTGGAAACACCATATATTTT

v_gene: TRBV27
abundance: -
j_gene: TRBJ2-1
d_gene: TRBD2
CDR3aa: CASSPRTSGGYNEQFF
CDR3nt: TGTGCCAGCAGTCCCCGGACTAGCGGGGGATACAATGAGCAGTTCTTC

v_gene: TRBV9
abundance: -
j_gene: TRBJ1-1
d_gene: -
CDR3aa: CASSDQGISEAFF
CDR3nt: TGTGCCAGCAGTGATCAGGGGATCTCTGAAGCTTTCTTT

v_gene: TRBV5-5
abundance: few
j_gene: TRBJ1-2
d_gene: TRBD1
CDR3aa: CASSLTNGAGGSYGYTF
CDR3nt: TGTGCCAGCAGCTTGACCAACGGAGCAGGGGGTAGCTATGGCTACACCTTC

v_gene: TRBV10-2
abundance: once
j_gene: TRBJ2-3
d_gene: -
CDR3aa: CASSGTRADTQYF
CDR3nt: TGCGCCAGCAGTGGGACCAGGGCAGATACGCAGTATTTT

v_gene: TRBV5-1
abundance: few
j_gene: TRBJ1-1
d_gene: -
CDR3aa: CASSQSKAPGLRNTEAFF
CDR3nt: TGCGCCAGCAGCCAAAGTAAGGCGCCAGGGTTGAGGAACACTGAAGCTTTCTTT

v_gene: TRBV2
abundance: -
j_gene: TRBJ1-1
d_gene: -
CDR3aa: CASSLPVDSNTEAFF
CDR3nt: TGTGCCAGCAGCCTTCCCGTCGACAGCAACACTGAAGCTTTCTTT

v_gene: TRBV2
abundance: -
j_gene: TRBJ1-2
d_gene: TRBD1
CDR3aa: CASRLDRDGGYTF
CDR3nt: TGTGCCAGCAGGCTGGACAGGGATGGGGGCTACACCTTC

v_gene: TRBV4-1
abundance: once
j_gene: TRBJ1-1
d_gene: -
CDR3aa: CASSQAVGGTEAFF
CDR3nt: TGCGCCAGCAGCCAAGCGGTGGGAGGGACTGAAGCTTTCTTT

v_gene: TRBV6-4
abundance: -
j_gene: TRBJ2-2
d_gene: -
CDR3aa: CASSDSGTSTGELFF
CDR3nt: TGTGCCAGCAGTGACTCGGGGACAAGTACCGGGGAGCTGTTTTTT

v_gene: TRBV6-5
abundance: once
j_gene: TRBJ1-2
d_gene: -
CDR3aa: CASRSKPGQTYGYTF
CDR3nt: TGTGCCAGCAGATCGAAACCGGGACAAACCTATGGCTACACCTTC

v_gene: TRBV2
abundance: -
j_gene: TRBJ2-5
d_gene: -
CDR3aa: CASSAGEETQYF
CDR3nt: TGTGCCAGCAGTGCAGGGGAAGAGACCCAGTACTTC

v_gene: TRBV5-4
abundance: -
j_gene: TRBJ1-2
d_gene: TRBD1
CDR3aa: CASSLQGDNYGYTF
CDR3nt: TGTGCCAGCAGCTTACAGGGGGATAACTATGGCTACACCTTC

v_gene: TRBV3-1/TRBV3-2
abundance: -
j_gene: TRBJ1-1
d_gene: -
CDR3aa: CASSQDRGYTEAFF
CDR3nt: TGTGCCAGCAGCCAAGACAGGGGATACACTGAAGCTTTCTTT

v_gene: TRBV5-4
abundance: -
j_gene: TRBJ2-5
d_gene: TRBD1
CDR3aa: CASSFGQGTRGETQYF
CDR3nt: TGTGCCAGCAGCTTCGGACAGGGAACAAGAGGAGAGACCCAGTACTTC

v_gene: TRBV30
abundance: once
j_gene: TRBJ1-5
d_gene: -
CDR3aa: CAWSPGNQPQHF
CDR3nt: TGTGCCTGGAGTCCAGGGAATCAGCCCCAGCATTTT

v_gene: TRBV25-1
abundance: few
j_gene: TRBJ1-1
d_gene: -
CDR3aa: CASSEYNQGKNTEAFF
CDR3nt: TGTGCCAGCAGTGAATATAATCAGGGGAAGAACACTGAAGCTTTCTTT

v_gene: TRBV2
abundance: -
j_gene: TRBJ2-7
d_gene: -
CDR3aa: CASSDLTQQYF
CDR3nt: TGTGCCAGCAGTGATTTGACTCAACAGTACTTC

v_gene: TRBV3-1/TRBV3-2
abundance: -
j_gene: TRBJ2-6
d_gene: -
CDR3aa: CASSQGSTPSGANVLTF
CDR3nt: TGTGCCAGCAGCCAGGGCTCTACACCCTCTGGGGCCAACGTCCTGACTTTC

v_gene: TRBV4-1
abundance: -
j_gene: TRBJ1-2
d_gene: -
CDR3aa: CASSQVGHIYGYTF
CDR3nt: TGCGCCAGCAGCCAAGTAGGACACATCTATGGCTACACCTTC

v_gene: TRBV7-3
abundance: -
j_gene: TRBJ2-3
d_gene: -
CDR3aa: CASSQTGLSTDTQYF
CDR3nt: TGTGCCAGCAGCCAAACAGGGTTAAGCACAGATACGCAGTATTTT

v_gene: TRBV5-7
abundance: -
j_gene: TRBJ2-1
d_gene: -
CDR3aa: CASSSNREPPGTEQFF
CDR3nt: TGTGCCAGCAGCTCCAACCGGGAGCCGCCGGGGACTGAGCAGTTCTTC

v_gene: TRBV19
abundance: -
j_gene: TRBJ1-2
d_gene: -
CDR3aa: CASSMINRARSYGYTF
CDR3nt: TGTGCCAGTAGTATGATCAACAGGGCTAGGAGCTATGGCTACACCTTC